This TCR beta chain stems from a study of Tregs in tolerant kidney transplant recipients. With regard to this clone: The antigen is undetermined.

Only in-frame clones appear in the TCRdb table, and some are missing; sequencing was by immunoSEQ multiplex PCR. The repertoire holds approximately 60,000 clones, with 70% to 90% as singletons. Recipients received nonmyeloablative bone marrow transplants from related graft donors, with transient mixed chimerism. CD4+CD25+CD127- Tregs, CD4+CD25- non-Tregs, CD4 and CD8 cells were sorted. Overall study results and limits: Some patients' samples used different primers over time, so nucleotide sequences weren't comparable. Biological reproducibility was not directly addressed in this study.

This CDR3 has 18 amino acids. Germline V lookup: CDR1 MNHEY, CDR2 SMNVEV (reference sequence). With V trimmed by 5 bases and J by 6 bases, 19 bases remained unmatched. The source was CD4+ T cells from blood (PBMCs), collected 6 months after the transplant. This sequence joins TRBV27 and TRBJ2-3; the match to TRBD2 covers 8 bases. This TCR was sampled from a human patient who received a combined kidney and bone marrow transplant. Some T cells may have come from the graft donor. CDR3 sequence: CASSRRAQRGLPWDTQYF. The CDR3 DNA reads as TGTGCCAGCAGTCGACGGGCCCAGCGGGGGCTGCCGTGGGATACGCAGTATTTT.